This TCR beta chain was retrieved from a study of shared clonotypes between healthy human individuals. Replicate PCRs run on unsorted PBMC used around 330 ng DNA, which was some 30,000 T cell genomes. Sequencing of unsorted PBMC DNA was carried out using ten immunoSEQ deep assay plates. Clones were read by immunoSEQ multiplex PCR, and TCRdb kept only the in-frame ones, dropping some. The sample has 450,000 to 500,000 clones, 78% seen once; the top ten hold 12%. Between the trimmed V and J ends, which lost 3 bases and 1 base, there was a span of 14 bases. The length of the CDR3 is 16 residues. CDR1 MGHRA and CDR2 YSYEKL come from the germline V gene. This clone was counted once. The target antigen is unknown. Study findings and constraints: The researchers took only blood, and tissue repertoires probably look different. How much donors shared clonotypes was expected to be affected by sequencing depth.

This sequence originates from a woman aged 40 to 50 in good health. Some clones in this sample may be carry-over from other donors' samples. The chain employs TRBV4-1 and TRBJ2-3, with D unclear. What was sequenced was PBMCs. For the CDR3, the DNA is TGCGCCAGCAGCCAGGGTCCCCACGCTGGCACAGATACGCAGTATTTT. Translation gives CASSQGPHAGTDTQYF.